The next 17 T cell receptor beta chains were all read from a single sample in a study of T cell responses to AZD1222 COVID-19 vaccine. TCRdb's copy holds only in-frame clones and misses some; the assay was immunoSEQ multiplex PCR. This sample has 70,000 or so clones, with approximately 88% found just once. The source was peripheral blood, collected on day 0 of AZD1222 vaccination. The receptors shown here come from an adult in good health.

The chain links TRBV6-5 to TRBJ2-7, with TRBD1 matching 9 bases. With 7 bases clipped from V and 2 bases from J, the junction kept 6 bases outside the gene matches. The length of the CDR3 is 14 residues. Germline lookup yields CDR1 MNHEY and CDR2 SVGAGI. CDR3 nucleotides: TGTGCCAGCACAGGACAGGGGACTACCTACGAGCAGTACTTC. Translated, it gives CASTGQGTTYEQYF.

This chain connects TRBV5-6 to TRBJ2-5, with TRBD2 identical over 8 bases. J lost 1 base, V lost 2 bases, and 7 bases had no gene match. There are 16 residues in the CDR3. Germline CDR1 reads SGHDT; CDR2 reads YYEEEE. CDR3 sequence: CASSLLYGGVQETQYF. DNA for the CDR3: TGTGCCAGCAGCTTACTTTACGGGGGGGTCCAAGAGACCCAGTACTTC.

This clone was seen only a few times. The CDR3 spells CASSLDSFSNQPQHF. The CDR3 coding sequence is TGTGCCAGCAGCTTAGACAGCTTTAGCAATCAGCCCCAGCATTTT. This rearrangement joins TRBV7-3 to TRBJ1-5, with D perhaps TRBD1 (5 bases). Germline CDR1 reads SGHTA; CDR2 reads FQGTGA. The CDR3 runs 15 residues. V shed 2 bases and J shed 0 bases, with 8 bases lying between them.

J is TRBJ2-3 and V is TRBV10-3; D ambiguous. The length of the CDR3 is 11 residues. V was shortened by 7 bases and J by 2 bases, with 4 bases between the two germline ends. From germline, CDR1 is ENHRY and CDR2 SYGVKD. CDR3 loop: CAIKVTDTQYF. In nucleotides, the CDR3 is TGTGCCATCAAAGTCACAGATACGCAGTATTTT.

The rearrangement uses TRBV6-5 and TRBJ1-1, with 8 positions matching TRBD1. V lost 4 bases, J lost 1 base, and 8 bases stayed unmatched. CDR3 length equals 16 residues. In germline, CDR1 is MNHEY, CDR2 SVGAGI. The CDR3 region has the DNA TGTGCCAGCAGTTCGGTCAGGGGGCTCCGGAACACTGAAGCTTTCTTT. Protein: CASSSVRGLRNTEAFF.

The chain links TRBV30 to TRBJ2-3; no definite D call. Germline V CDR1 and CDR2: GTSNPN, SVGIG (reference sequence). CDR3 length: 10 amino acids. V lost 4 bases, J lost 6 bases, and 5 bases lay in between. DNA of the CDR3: TGTGCCTGGAAGGAGGATACGCAGTATTTT. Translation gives CAWKEDTQYF.

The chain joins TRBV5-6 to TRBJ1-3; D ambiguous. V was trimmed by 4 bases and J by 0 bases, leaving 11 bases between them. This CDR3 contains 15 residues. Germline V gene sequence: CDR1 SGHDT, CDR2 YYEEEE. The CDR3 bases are TGTGCCAGCAGCCCCAAGCTTAGCTCTGGAAACACCATATATTTT. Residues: CASSPKLSSGNTIYF.

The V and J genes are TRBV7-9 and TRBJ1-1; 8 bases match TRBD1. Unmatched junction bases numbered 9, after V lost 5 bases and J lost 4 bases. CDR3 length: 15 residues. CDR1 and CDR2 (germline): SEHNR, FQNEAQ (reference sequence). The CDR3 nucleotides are TGTGCCAGCAGCCCCCTACAGGGGGACGGCACTGAAGCTTTCTTT. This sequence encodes CASSPLQGDGTEAFF.

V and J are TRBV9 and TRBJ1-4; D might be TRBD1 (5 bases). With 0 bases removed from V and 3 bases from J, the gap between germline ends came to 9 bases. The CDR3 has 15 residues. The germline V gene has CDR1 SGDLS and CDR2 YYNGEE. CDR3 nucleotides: TGTGCCAGCAGCGTAGGGCAGGGACCTAATGAAAAACTGTTTTTT. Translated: CASSVGQGPNEKLFF.

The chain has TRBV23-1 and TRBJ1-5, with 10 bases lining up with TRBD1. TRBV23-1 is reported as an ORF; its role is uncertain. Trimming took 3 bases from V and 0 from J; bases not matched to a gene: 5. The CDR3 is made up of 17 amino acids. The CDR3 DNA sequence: TGCGCCAGCAGTCACCTGGACAGGGGGTATAGCAATCAGCCCCAGCATTTT. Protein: CASSHLDRGYSNQPQHF.

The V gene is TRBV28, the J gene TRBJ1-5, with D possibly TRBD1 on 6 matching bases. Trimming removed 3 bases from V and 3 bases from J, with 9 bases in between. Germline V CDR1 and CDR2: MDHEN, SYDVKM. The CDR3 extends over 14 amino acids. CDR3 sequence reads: CASSFGQSNQPQHF. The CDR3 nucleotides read TGTGCCAGCAGTTTCGGACAGTCCAATCAGCCCCAGCATTTT. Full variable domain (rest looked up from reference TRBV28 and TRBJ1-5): DVKVTQSSRYLVKRTGEKVFLECVQDMDHENMFWYRQDPGLGLRLIYFSYDVKMKEKGDIPEGYSVSREKKERFSLILESASTNQTSMYLCASSFGQSNQPQHFGDGTRLSIL.

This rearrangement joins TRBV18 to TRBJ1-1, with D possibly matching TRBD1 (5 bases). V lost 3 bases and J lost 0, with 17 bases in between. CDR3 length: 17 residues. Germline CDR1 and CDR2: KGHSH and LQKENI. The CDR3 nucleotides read TGTGCCAGCTCACCTGGGGGGGATTTCTTCATGAACACTGAAGCTTTCTTT. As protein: CASSPGGDFFMNTEAFF.

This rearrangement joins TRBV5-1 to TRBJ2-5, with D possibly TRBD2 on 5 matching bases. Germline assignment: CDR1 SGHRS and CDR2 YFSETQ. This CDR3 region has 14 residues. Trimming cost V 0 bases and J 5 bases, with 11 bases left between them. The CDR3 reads CASSLDRGWETQYF. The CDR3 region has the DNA TGCGCCAGCAGCTTGGATCGGGGATGGGAGACCCAGTACTTC.

CDR3 sequence reads: CASSSGTRRDTQYF. CDR3 bases: TGCGCCAGCAGCTCGGGGACTAGGAGGGATACGCAGTATTTT. This chain joins TRBV5-1 and TRBJ2-3, with TRBD2 matching 8 bases. CDR3 length equals 14 residues. In germline, CDR1 is SGHRS, CDR2 YFSETQ. Germline trimming cut 3 bases from V and 6 bases from J; bases unmatched to any gene: 6.

CDR3 sequence (DNA): TGTGCCAGCAGCTTTCAGGGATCCGGGGAGCTGTTTTTT. Protein sequence: CASSFQGSGELFF. This chain uses TRBV7-3 with TRBJ2-2, with a tentative D call TRBD1 (5 bases). The germline V gene encodes CDR1 SGHTA and CDR2 FQGTGA. V was cut by 3 bases and J by 6 bases, with 8 bases left in between. The CDR3 has 13 amino acids. The full variable domain, completed using reference TRBV7-3 and TRBJ2-2, is GAGVSQTPSNKVTEKGKYVELRCDPISGHTALYWYRQSLGQGPEFLIYFQGTGAADDSGLPNDRFFAVRPEGSVSTLKIQRTERGDSAVYLCASSFQGSGELFFGEGSRLTVL.

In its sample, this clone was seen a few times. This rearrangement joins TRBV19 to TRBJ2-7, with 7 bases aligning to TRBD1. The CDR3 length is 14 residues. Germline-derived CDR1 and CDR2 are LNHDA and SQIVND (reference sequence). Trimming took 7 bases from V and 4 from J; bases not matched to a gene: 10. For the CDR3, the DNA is TGTGCCAGTAACCCGGGACAGAAAACTTACGAGCAGTACTTC. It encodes CASNPGQKTYEQYF.

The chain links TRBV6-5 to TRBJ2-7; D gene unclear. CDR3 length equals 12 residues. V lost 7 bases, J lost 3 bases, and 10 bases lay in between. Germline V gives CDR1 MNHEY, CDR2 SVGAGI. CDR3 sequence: CASIGSGYEQYF. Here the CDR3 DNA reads TGTGCCAGCATTGGGTCGGGCTACGAGCAGTACTTC.